This T cell receptor beta chain stems from a study of blood T cell repertoires in COVID-19. Study-level information: Researchers got acute and convalescent COVID-19 samples from the United States, Italy and Spain. Sources were T cells, B-cell-depleted T cells, or PBMCs; the material itself was cDNA or gDNA.

Original data processing: Amplification from reference gene primers served as the basis for estimated nucleated cell counts. Method: immunoSEQ multiplex PCR; TCRdb's copy keeps in-frame clones and lacks some. The V and J calls and clone size were taken over from that table, and D and trimming were inferred from the DNA. The sample shows around 100,000 clones, around nine tenths of them seen only once. The trim removed 3 bases at V and 8 bases at J, leaving 9 bases unmatched. The CDR3 is 14 residues long. Germline V gene lookup returns CDR1 SQVTM and CDR2 ANQGSEA. The sequence derives from a man over 45 in a cohort sampled during active COVID-19. V gene TRBV29-1 combines with J gene TRBJ1-2; TRBD1 matches at 10 bases. Source material: peripheral blood. The CDR3 DNA sequence: TGCAGCGTTGAGACAGGGGGCGATCCCCCAGGCTACACCTTC. Translating gives CSVETGGDPPGYTF.